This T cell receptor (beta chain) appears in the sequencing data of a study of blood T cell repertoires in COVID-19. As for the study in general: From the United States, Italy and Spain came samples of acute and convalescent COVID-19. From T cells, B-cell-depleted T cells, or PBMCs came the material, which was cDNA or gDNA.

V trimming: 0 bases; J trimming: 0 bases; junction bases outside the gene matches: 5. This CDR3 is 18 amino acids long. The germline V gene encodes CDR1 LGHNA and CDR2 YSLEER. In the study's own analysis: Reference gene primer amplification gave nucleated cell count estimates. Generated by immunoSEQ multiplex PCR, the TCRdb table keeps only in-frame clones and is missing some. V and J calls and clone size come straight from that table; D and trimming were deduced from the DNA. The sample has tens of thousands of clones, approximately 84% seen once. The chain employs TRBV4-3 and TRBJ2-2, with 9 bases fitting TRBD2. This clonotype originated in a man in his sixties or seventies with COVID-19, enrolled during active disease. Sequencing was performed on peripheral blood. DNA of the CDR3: TGCGCCAGCAGCCAAGATCTTACTAGCGGGCCGAACACCGGGGAGCTGTTTTTT. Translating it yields CASSQDLTSGPNTGELFF.